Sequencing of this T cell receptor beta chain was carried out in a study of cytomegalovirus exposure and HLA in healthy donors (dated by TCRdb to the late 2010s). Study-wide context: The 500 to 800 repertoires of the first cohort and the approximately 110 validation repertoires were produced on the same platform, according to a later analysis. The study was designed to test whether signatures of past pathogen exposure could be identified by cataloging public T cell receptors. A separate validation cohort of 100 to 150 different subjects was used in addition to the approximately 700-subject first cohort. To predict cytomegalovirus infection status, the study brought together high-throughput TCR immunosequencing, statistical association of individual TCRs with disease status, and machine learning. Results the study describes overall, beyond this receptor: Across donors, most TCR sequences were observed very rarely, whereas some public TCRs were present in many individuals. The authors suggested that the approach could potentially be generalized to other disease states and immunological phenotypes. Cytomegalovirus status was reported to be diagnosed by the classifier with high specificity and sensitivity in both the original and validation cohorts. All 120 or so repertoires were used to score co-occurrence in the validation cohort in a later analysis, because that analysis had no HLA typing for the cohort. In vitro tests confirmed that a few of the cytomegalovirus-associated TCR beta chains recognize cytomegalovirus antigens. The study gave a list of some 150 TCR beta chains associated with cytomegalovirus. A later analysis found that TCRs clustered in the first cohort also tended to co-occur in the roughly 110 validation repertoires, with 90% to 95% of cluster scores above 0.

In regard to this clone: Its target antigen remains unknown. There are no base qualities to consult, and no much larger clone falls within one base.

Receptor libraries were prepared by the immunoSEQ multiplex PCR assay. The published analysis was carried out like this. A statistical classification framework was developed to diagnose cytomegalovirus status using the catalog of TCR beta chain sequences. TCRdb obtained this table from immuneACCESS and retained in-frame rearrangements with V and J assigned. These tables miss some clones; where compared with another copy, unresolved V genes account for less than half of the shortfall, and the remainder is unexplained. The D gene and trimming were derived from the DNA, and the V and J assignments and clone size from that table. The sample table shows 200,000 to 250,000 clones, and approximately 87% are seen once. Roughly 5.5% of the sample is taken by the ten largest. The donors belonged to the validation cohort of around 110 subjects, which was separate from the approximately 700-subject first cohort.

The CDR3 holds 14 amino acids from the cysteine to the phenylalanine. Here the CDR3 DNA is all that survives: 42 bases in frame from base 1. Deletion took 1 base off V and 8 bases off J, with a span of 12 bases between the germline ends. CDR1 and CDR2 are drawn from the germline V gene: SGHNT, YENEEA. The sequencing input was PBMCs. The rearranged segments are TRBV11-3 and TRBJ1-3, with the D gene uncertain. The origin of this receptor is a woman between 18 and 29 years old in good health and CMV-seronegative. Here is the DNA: TGTGCCAGCAGCTTAGGTGGCACCGCGGACACCATATATTTT. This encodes CASSLGGTADTIYF.